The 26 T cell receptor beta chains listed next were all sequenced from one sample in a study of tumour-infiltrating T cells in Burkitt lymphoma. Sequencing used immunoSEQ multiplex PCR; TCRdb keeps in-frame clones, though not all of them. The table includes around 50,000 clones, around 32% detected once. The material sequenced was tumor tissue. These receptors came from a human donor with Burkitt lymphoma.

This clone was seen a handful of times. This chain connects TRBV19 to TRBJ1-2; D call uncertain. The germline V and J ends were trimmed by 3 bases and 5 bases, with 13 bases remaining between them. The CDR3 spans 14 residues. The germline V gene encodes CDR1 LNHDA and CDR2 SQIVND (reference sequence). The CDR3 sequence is CASSILSPRYGYTF. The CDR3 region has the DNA TGTGCCAGTAGTATTTTGAGCCCGCGGTATGGCTACACCTTC.

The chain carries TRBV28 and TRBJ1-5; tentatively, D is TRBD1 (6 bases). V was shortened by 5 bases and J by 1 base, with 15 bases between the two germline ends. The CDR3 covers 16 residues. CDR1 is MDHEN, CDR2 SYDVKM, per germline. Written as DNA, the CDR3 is TGTGCCAGCAGTCTCGAGGGGGTTAGGAGCAATCAGCCCCAGCATTTT. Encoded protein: CASSLEGVRSNQPQHF.

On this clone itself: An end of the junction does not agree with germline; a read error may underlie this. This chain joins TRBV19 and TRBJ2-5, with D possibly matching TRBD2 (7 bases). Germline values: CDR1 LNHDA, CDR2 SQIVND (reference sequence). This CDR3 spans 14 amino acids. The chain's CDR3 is CANSITGGRETQYF. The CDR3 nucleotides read TGTGCCAATAGTATTACCGGGGGGCGAGAGACCCAGTACTTC.

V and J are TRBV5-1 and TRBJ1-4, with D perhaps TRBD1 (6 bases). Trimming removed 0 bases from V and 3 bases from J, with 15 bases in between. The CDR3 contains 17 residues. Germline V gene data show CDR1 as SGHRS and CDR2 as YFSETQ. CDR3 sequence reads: CASSLEVRGGANEKLFF. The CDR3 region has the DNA TGCGCCAGCAGCTTGGAGGTCAGGGGAGGAGCTAATGAAAAACTGTTTTTT.

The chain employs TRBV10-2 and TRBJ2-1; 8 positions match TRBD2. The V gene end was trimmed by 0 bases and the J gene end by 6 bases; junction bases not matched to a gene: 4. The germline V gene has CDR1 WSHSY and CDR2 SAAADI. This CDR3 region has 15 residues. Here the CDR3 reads CASSESGGAFNEQFF. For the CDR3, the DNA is TGCGCCAGCAGTGAGTCCGGGGGGGCATTCAATGAGCAGTTCTTC.

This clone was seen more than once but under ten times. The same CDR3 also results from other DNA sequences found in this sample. The chain's CDR3 is CASSLEGVGANVLTF. CDR3 nucleotide sequence: TGCGCCAGCAGCTTGGAGGGGGTTGGGGCCAACGTCCTGACTTTC. V and J are TRBV5-1 and TRBJ2-6, with D possibly being TRBD1 (6 bases). The length of the CDR3 is 15 residues. CDR1 and CDR2 from the germline V gene are SGHRS and YFSETQ. The germline V and J ends were trimmed by 0 bases and 3 bases, with 7 bases remaining between them.

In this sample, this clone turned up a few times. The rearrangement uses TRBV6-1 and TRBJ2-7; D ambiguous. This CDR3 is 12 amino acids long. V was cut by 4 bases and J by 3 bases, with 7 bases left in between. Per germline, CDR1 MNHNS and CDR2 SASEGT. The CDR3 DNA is TGTGCCAGCAGTGTTCTCTACTACGAGCAGTACTTC. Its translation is CASSVLYYEQYF.

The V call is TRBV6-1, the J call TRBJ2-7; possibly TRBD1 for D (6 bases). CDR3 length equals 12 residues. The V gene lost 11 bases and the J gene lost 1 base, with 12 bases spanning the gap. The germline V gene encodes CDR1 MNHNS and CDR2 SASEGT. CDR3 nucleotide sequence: TGTGCCTCCCGGGACACTTCCTACGAGCAGTACTTC. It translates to CASRDTSYEQYF.

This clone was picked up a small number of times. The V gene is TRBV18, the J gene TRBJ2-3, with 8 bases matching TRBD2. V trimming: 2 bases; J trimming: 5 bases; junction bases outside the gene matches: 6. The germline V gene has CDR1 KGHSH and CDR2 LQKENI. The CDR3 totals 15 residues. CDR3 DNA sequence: TGTGCCAGCTCACCAATCCGGGGGGGCGGAGATACGCAGTATTTT. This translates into CASSPIRGGGDTQYF.

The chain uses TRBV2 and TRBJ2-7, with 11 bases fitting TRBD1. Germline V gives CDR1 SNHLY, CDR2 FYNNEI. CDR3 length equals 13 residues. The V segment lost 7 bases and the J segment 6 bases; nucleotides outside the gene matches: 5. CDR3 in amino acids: CASKGQGASEQYF. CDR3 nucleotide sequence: TGTGCCAGCAAAGGACAGGGGGCCTCCGAGCAGTACTTC.

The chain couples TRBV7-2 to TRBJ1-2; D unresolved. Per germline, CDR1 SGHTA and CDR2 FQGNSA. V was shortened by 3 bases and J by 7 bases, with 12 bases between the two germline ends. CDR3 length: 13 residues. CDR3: CASSLDLAGGYTF. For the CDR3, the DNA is TGTGCCAGCAGCTTGGACCTAGCGGGTGGCTACACCTTC.

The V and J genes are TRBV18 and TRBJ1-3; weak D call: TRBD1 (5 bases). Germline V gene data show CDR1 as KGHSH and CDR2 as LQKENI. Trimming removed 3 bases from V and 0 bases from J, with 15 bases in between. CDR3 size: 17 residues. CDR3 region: CASSPPGAFRSGNTIYF. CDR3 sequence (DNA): TGTGCCAGCTCACCGCCCGGGGCCTTTCGCTCTGGAAACACCATATATTTT.

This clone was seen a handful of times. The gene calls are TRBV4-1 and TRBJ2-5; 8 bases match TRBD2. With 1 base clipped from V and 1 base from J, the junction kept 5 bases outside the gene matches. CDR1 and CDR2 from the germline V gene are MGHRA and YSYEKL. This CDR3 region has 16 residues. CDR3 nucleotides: TGCGCCAGCAGCCAAGTGACGGGGGGGCCCCAAGAGACCCAGTACTTC. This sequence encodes CASSQVTGGPQETQYF.

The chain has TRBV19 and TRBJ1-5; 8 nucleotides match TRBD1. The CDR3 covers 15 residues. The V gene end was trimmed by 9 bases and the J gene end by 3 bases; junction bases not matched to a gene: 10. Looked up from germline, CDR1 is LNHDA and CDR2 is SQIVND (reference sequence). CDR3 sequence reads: CASAATGAPNQPQHF. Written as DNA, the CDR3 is TGTGCCAGCGCTGCGACAGGGGCACCCAATCAGCCCCAGCATTTT.

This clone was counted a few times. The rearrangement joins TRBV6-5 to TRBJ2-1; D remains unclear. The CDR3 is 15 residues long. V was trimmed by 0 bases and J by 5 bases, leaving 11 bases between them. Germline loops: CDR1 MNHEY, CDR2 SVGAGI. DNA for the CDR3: TGTGCCAGCAGTTACTCCGAGTTCAGTAACAATGAGCAGTTCTTC. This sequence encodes CASSYSEFSNNEQFF.

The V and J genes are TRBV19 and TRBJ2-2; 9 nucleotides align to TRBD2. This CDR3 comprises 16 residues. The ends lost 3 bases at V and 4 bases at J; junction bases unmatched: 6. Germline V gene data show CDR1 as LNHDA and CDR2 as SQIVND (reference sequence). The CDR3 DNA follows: TGTGCCAGTAGTATTCCAGGACTAGCGCGCACCGGGGAGCTGTTTTTT. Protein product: CASSIPGLARTGELFF.

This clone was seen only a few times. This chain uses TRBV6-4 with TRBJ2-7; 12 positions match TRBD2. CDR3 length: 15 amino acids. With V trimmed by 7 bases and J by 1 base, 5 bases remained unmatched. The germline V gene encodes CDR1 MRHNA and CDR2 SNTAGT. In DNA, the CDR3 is TGTGCCAGCACCGAACTAGCGGGGGGATCCTACGAGCAGTACTTC. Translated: CASTELAGGSYEQYF.

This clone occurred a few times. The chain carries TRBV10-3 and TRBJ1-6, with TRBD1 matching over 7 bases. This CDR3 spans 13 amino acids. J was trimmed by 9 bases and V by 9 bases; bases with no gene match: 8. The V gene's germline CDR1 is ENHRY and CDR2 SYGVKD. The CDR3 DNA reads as TGTGCCATGGCTCAGGGGGATGGTTCACCCCTCCACTTT. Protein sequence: CAMAQGDGSPLHF.

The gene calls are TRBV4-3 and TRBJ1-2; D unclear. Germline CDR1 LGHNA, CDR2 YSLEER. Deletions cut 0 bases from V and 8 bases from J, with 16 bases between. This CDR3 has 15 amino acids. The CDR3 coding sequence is TGCGCCAGCAGCCAAGAGGTCCGGGCCCATACGGGCTACACCTTC. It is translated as CASSQEVRAHTGYTF.

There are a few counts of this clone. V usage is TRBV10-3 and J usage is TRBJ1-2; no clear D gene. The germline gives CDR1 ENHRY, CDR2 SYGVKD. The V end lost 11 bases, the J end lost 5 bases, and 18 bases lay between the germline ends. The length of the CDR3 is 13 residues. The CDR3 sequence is CASRGGAGYGYTF. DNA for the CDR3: TGTGCCTCGCGGGGAGGCGCGGGGTATGGCTACACCTTC.

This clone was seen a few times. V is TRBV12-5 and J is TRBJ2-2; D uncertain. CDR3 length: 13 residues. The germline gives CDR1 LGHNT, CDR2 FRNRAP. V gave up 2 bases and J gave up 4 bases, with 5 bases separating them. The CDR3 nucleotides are TGTGCTAGTGGTTTGTGGGCCACCGGGGAGCTGTTTTTT. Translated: CASGLWATGELFF.

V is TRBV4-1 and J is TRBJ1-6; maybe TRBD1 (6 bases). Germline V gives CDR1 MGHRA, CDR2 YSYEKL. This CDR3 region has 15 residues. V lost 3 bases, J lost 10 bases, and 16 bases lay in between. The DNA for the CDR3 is TGCGCCAGCAGCCAGGCGCCTTACAGGGAGTCACCCCTCCACTTT. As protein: CASSQAPYRESPLHF.

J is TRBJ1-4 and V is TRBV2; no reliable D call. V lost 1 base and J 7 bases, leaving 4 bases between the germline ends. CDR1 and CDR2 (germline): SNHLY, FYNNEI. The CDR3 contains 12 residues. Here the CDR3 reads CASSEGGEKLFF. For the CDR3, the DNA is TGTGCCAGCAGTGAAGGGGGTGAAAAACTGTTTTTT.

This CDR3 reads CASTPTAGSSYNEQFF. In DNA, the CDR3 is TGCGCCAGCACCCCAACAGCGGGGTCATCCTACAATGAGCAGTTCTTC. The gene calls are TRBV5-1 and TRBJ2-1; 7 bases match TRBD2. Germline assignment: CDR1 SGHRS and CDR2 YFSETQ. Trimming removed 6 bases from V and 1 base from J; junction bases left unmatched: 10. The CDR3 covers 16 residues.

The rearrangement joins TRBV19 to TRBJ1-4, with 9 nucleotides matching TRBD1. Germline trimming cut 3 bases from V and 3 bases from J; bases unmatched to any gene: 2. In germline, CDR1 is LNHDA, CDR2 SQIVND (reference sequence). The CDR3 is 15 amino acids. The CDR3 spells CASSIRDRANEKLFF. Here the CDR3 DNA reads TGTGCCAGTAGTATCAGGGACAGGGCTAATGAAAAACTGTTTTTT.

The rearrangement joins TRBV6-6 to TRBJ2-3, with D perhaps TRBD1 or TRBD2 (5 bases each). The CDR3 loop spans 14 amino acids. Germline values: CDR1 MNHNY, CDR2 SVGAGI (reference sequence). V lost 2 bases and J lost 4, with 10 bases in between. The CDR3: CASSYPQGADTQYF. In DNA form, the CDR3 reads TGTGCCAGCAGTTACCCCCAGGGAGCAGATACGCAGTATTTT.